A selection of T cell receptor beta chains follows, all from one sample in a study of T cells expressing NK-cell markers. From its re-call of the 5' RACE reads, TCRdb lists each CDR3 protein once, without DNA. With approximately 150,000 distinct CDR3 sequences in the sample, the ten largest clones hold roughly 12%. The sample was blood T cells: a sorted CD56 or NKG2C T cell subset, CD4+ or CD8+ T cells, or bulk PBMC T cells (not recorded which). Source of these receptors: a man between 18 and 29 years old in good health. The CDR3 runs from the conserved cysteine through the conserved F or W.

TRBV12-5	TRBJ2-3	CASGMDGVSQYF
TRBV13	TRBJ2-3	CASSSATGGGTDTQYF
TRBV6-5	TRBJ2-2	CASSYSQGRGTGELFF
TRBV20-1	TRBJ2-2	CSAPDRGRGTGELFF
TRBV19	TRBJ2-1	CASNKGRSSYNEQFF
TRBV27	TRBJ2-5	CASRPKLATYQETQYF
TRBV6-1	TRBJ1-1	CASSGRRGVFTEAFF
TRBV7-2	TRBJ2-3	CASSITWGWADTQYF
TRBV5-6	TRBJ2-2	CASSLESGGYAGELFF
TRBV19	TRBJ2-1	CASSMGRGYEQFF
TRBV7-9	TRBJ2-5	CASKGLAGEETQYF